Presented here are 30 T cell receptor beta chains from one specimen sequenced in a study of neurological immune-mediated disorders. TCRdb redid the calling of the 5' RACE reads with MiXCR, one entry per CDR3 protein. The table shows 50,000 or so distinct CDR3 sequences, with over 20% occurring only once. Material: PBMCs. These receptors all come from a woman aged 65 to 85 in good health.

The sample holds a few counts of this clonotype. The chain employs TRBV19 and TRBJ1-1; the D gene is possibly TRBD1 (6 bases). The CDR3 contains 14 residues. The germline CDR1 and CDR2 sequences are LNHDA and SQIVND (reference sequence). Between the trimmed V and J ends, which lost 3 bases and 6 bases, there was a span of 14 bases. The CDR3 coding sequence is TGTGCCAGTAGTATTGGAGTGGGGGCGGCTGAAGCTTTCTTT. Translation: CASSIGVGAAEAFF.

This clonotype came up many times. The V gene is TRBV5-1, the J gene TRBJ2-5; 12 nucleotides align to TRBD2. Germline V gene sequence: CDR1 SGHRS, CDR2 YFSETQ. The CDR3 consists of 15 residues. With V trimmed by 0 bases and J by 4 bases, 1 base remained unmatched. The CDR3 DNA sequence: TGCGCCAGCAGCTTGGTGGGACTAGCGGGAGAGACCCAGTACTTC. Its translation: CASSLVGLAGETQYF.

The table lists this clonotype with many counts. The chain links TRBV10-3 to TRBJ1-5, with a weak D call TRBD1 (5 bases). From germline, CDR1 is ENHRY and CDR2 SYGVKD. Trimming shortened V by 2 bases and J by 7 bases, and 6 bases separated the two germline ends. This CDR3 region has 12 residues. Written as DNA, the CDR3 is TGTGCCATCAGTGAGGGGGGACAGCCCCAGCATTTT. Its translation: CAISEGGQPQHF.

The gene calls are TRBV20-1 and TRBJ2-7; maybe TRBD2 (5 bases). V lost 1 base and J 0 bases, leaving 13 bases between the germline ends. The V gene's germline CDR1 is DFQATT and CDR2 SNEGSKA (reference sequence). This CDR3 region has 15 residues. CDR3 protein: CSARGGSSLSYEQYF. Written as DNA, the CDR3 is TGCAGTGCTAGAGGAGGGAGCAGTCTCTCCTACGAGCAGTACTTC.

The V call is TRBV7-8, the J call TRBJ2-1; 9 bases agree with TRBD2. V lost 2 bases, J lost 3 bases, and 8 bases stayed unmatched. The germline CDR1 and CDR2 sequences are SGHVS and FQNEAQ. CDR3 length: 17 residues. The CDR3 reads CASSLIGSGGLYNEQFF. For the CDR3, the DNA is TGTGCCAGCAGCTTAATTGGTAGCGGGGGCCTCTACAATGAGCAGTTCTTC.

There are many counts of this clonotype. J is TRBJ2-3 and V is TRBV5-1, with a weak D call TRBD2 (6 bases). This CDR3 has 15 amino acids. V was trimmed by 1 base and J by 2 bases, leaving 11 bases between them. CDR1 and CDR2 from the germline V gene are SGHRS and YFSETQ. The chain's CDR3 is CASSLSGLTTDTQYF. CDR3 in DNA: TGCGCCAGCAGCTTGAGCGGGCTTACCACAGATACGCAGTATTTT.

In its sample, this clonotype was seen many times. The V gene is TRBV5-1, the J gene TRBJ2-1, with D possibly TRBD2 on 5 matching bases. This CDR3 contains 13 residues. Germline loops: CDR1 SGHRS, CDR2 YFSETQ. The V and J ends lost 2 bases and 5 bases respectively, with 8 bases between them. This chain's CDR3 is CASSLGRNNEQFF. CDR3 nucleotide sequence: TGCGCCAGCAGCTTAGGGAGAAACAATGAGCAGTTCTTC.

The chain employs TRBV10-3 and TRBJ2-3; D possibly corresponds to TRBD1 (6 bases). The CDR3 has 14 amino acids. CDR1 is ENHRY and CDR2 is SYGVKD in the germline V gene. Trimming pared 5 bases from V and 3 bases from J, leaving 12 bases between. CDR3 residues: CAISPGQKTDTQYF. CDR3 DNA sequence: TGTGCCATCAGTCCAGGACAGAAGACAGATACGCAGTATTTT.

The chain has TRBV20-1 and TRBJ1-5; no clear D gene. The CDR3 contains 14 residues. Trimming removed 6 bases at V and 2 bases at J, with 14 bases between. CDR1 DFQATT and CDR2 SNEGSKA come from the germline V gene (reference sequence). This CDR3 is CSAVETPGNQPQHF. The CDR3 DNA follows: TGCAGTGCAGTAGAAACCCCTGGCAATCAGCCCCAGCATTTT.

This clonotype showed up many times. The rearrangement links TRBV5-1 to TRBJ2-7; a possible D gene is TRBD1 (5 bases). CDR1 and CDR2 (germline): SGHRS, YFSETQ. Between the trimmed V and J ends, which lost 3 bases and 5 bases, there was a span of 12 bases. This CDR3 spans 13 amino acids. The CDR3 DNA follows: TGCGCCAGCAGCTCCTCGACAGTGAACGAGCAGTACTTC. Encoded protein: CASSSSTVNEQYF.

This clonotype was observed many times. The J gene is TRBJ2-1, the V gene TRBV15, with D possibly TRBD2 on 5 matching bases. The CDR3 sequence is 14 residues long. V gave up 3 bases and J gave up 15 bases, with 21 bases separating them. The germline V gene encodes CDR1 LNHNV and CDR2 YYDKDF (reference sequence). CDR3: CATSSGVALPIVFF. CDR3 bases: TGTGCCACCAGCAGCGGGGTAGCGCTCCCGATTGTGTTCTTC.

In its sample, this clonotype ranks as medium-sized. Here the CDR3 DNA reads TGTGCCAGCTGGACAGGGGGCTCCTCCTACGAGCAGTACTTC. The encoded protein is CASWTGGSSYEQYF. The chain joins TRBV28 to TRBJ2-7; 11 bases fit TRBD1. V shed 8 bases, J shed 0 bases, and the junction held 3 bases outside the gene matches. Per germline, CDR1 MDHEN and CDR2 SYDVKM. The CDR3 totals 14 residues.

This clonotype was found many times. V gene TRBV7-8 combines with J gene TRBJ2-7; D call uncertain. The CDR3 contains 14 residues. With 0 bases removed from V and 9 bases from J, the gap between germline ends came to 15 bases. Germline V gene lookup returns CDR1 SGHVS and CDR2 FQNEAQ. The CDR3 DNA follows: TGTGCCAGCAGCTTAGCCGCTTTTTCCCCGGGGCAGTACTTC. This encodes CASSLAAFSPGQYF.

This clonotype was picked up many times. The chain carries TRBV12-3 or TRBV12-4 and TRBJ1-5; the D gene is possibly TRBD1 (5 bases). The CDR3 totals 12 residues. V was clipped by 8 bases and J by 11 bases, with 16 bases between them. CDR3 residues: CASQQSGGTQHF. The CDR3 nucleotides read TGTGCCAGCCAACAGTCCGGGGGAACCCAGCATTTT.

This clonotype was detected ten times or more. The rearrangement joins TRBV5-5 to TRBJ2-1, with a tentative D call TRBD1 (6 bases). V dropped 3 bases and J dropped 5 bases, with 9 bases sitting between them. This CDR3 is built from 13 residues. Germline V gene lookup returns CDR1 SGHKS and CDR2 YYEKEE (reference sequence). The CDR3 here is CASSSRQDNEQFF. In DNA form, the CDR3 reads TGTGCCAGCAGCTCCCGACAGGACAATGAGCAGTTCTTC.

This sequence joins TRBV7-9 and TRBJ2-7, with TRBD1 matching over 8 bases. The germline gives CDR1 SEHNR, CDR2 FQNEAQ (reference sequence). The trim removed 6 bases at V and 7 bases at J, leaving 8 bases unmatched. There are 13 residues in the CDR3. The CDR3 nucleotides are TGTGCCAGCAGGTCGACAGGGGTAGGGGAGCAGTACTTC. Translated, it gives CASRSTGVGEQYF.

This clonotype was found many times. V is TRBV20-1 and J is TRBJ2-3; no definite D call. This CDR3 comprises 13 residues. The germline V gene encodes CDR1 DFQATT and CDR2 SNEGSKA (reference sequence). Trimming pared 3 bases from V and 2 bases from J, leaving 9 bases between. In DNA, the CDR3 is TGCAGTGCTAGTTCCGGGCCCACAGATACGCAGTATTTT. Translating it yields CSASSGPTDTQYF.

A few counts support this clonotype. The rearrangement links TRBV11-2 to TRBJ2-3; D may be TRBD2 (6 bases). Germline V gene sequence: CDR1 SGHAT, CDR2 FQNNGV. Trimming removed 1 base at V and 1 base at J, with 15 bases between. This CDR3 has 17 amino acids. In DNA form, the CDR3 reads TGTGCCAGCAGCTTAGCGGGACTCGGGCGGGGCACAGATACGCAGTATTTT. It yields the protein CASSLAGLGRGTDTQYF.

Many counts were recorded for this clonotype. The V and J genes are TRBV7-8 and TRBJ2-2, with 11 bases aligning to TRBD2. The V segment lost 0 bases and the J segment 2 bases; nucleotides outside the gene matches: 2. The CDR3 is made up of 17 amino acids. Germline V gene sequence: CDR1 SGHVS, CDR2 FQNEAQ. CDR3 residues: CASSLAGTSGNTGELFF. As DNA, the CDR3 is TGTGCCAGCAGCTTAGCAGGGACTAGCGGAAACACCGGGGAGCTGTTTTTT.

This clonotype has ten or more counts. The V call is TRBV5-1, the J call TRBJ1-1, with D possibly matching TRBD1 (6 bases). Trimming removed 4 bases from V and 4 bases from J, with 17 bases in between. The CDR3 sequence is 15 residues long. Per germline, CDR1 SGHRS and CDR2 YFSETQ. The CDR3 DNA is TGCGCCAGCAGCCTACAGGGAGGCCCTGGCACTGAAGCTTTCTTT. It yields the protein CASSLQGGPGTEAFF.

This clonotype was seen only a few times. A much larger clone sits a single nucleotide away, making a read error possible. The J gene is TRBJ1-5, the V gene TRBV20-1; the D is unclear. This CDR3 region has 13 residues. The V and J ends lost 6 bases and 8 bases respectively, with 17 bases between them. The germline V gene has CDR1 DFQATT and CDR2 SNEGSKA (reference sequence). The DNA of the CDR3 is TGCAGTGCCCCAGTGGCCTCCGGGAAGCCCCAGCATTTT. Its protein is CSAPVASGKPQHF.

This clonotype was recorded at least ten times. V and J are TRBV5-1 and TRBJ2-7; 11 positions match TRBD2. Germline assignment: CDR1 SGHRS and CDR2 YFSETQ. The V gene end was trimmed by 7 bases and the J gene end by 5 bases; junction bases not matched to a gene: 11. The CDR3 is made up of 15 amino acids. The DNA of the CDR3 is TGCGCCAGCGGTCTTACTAGCGGGAGAATGGACGAGCAGTACTTC. Translated, it gives CASGLTSGRMDEQYF.

This clonotype was seen a single time. The chain uses TRBV6-2 or TRBV6-3 and TRBJ2-3; no definite D call. Trimming stripped 10 bases from V and 0 bases from J, with 11 bases between. The CDR3 extends over 13 amino acids. CDR1 and CDR2 (germline): MNHEY, SVGEGT. The CDR3 DNA reads as TGTGCCACCCGGTTAGGAAGCACAGATACGCAGTATTTT. This codes for CATRLGSTDTQYF.

The table lists this clonotype with a few counts. This chain joins TRBV6-5 and TRBJ1-1; no reliable D call. This CDR3 contains 14 residues. The germline CDR1 and CDR2 sequences are MNHEY and SVGAGI. The germline V and J ends were trimmed by 1 base and 1 base, with 7 bases remaining between them. CDR3: CASSYYRSNTEAFF. The DNA for the CDR3 is TGTGCCAGCAGTTACTATAGGTCGAACACTGAAGCTTTCTTT.

This clonotype was recorded many times. This chain links TRBV20-1 with TRBJ2-3; 8 nucleotides agree with TRBD2. CDR1 is DFQATT, CDR2 SNEGSKA, per germline (reference sequence). With V trimmed by 5 bases and J by 3 bases, 4 bases remained unmatched. There are 13 residues in the CDR3. CDR3 sequence (DNA): TGCAGTGCTCTCCTAGCGGGTACAGATACGCAGTATTTT. Protein: CSALLAGTDTQYF.

The chain employs TRBV21-1 and TRBJ2-5; the table's D call, TRBD1, has no DNA check behind it. TRBV21-1 counts as a pseudogene. The length of the CDR3 is 15 residues. The CDR3, as DNA: TGTGCCAGCACCGCGGTGTCCGGGATCCCGGAGACCCAGTACTTC. It encodes CASTAVSGIPETQYF.

To note about this clonotype: One junction end does not reproduce the germline sequence, and a read error may be involved. The genes are TRBV20-1 and TRBJ2-3; D gene unclear. This CDR3 contains 10 residues. CDR1 is DFQATT and CDR2 is SNEGSKA in the germline V gene (reference sequence). CDR3 sequence reads: CSASIDTQYF. CDR3 nucleotide sequence: TGCAGTGCTAGCATAGATACGCAGTATTTT.

This clonotype was seen at least ten times. The chain carries TRBV7-8 and TRBJ2-2, with TRBD1 identical over 9 bases. The germline V gene encodes CDR1 SGHVS and CDR2 FQNEAQ. The CDR3 is made up of 18 amino acids. V lost 5 bases to trimming and J lost 0 bases; unmatched junction nucleotides: 10. The CDR3 DNA reads as TGTGCCAGCAGCCCTAGTCTGGGACAGGGTACGAACACCGGGGAGCTGTTTTTT. Translating gives CASSPSLGQGTNTGELFF.

In this sample, this clonotype turned up many times. This rearrangement joins TRBV5-1 to TRBJ2-2, with D uncertain. Trimming took off 2 bases at V and 3 bases at J, with 8 bases between the two ends. CDR1 SGHRS and CDR2 YFSETQ come from the germline V gene. The CDR3 runs to 14 residues. The CDR3 DNA reads TGCGCCAGCAGCTTCAATTTGTACACCGGGGAGCTGTTTTTT. Protein sequence: CASSFNLYTGELFF.

The V gene is TRBV6-6, the J gene TRBJ2-7; 7 bases align to TRBD1. From germline, CDR1 is MNHNY and CDR2 SVGAGI (reference sequence). CDR3 length equals 15 residues. V trimming: 0 bases; J trimming: 1 base; junction bases outside the gene matches: 3. CDR3 sequence reads: CASSYSSTGSYEQYF. CDR3 DNA sequence: TGTGCCAGCAGTTACTCATCGACAGGGTCCTACGAGCAGTACTTC.